The sequence of this T cell receptor beta chain was determined in a study of control samples from healthy donors and cancer patients. Produced via immunoSEQ multiplex PCR; TCRdb's table is partial and in-frame only. The sample lists a few hundred thousand clones; approximately 90% were seen once. The sequence came from a man in his forties with head and neck cancer. Sequenced material: PBMCs.

As DNA, the CDR3 is TGTGCCAGCAGTATACCCGGACAGGGAGGTGGCTACACCTTC. As protein: CASSIPGQGGGYTF. The chain joins TRBV28 to TRBJ1-2; 8 bases map to TRBD1. Germline CDR1 is MDHEN and CDR2 is SYDVKM. V lost 5 bases, J lost 7 bases, and 9 bases stayed unmatched. The length of the CDR3 is 14 residues.